The 4 T cell receptor beta chains listed next were all sequenced from one sample in a study of Ad26.COV2.S vaccination and SARS-CoV-2 variants. Stated treatment: 15 to 20 received Ad26.COV2.S at low or high dose, single or two shots; roughly five received placebo; per-sample allocation not given. All samples were drawn on day 63, counting from the first vaccine or placebo injection. TCRdb's table, derived via immunoSEQ multiplex PCR, lists solely in-frame clones and lacks some. In the table there are approximately 410,000 clones, over 80% of which are singletons. The sequenced sample was peripheral blood, obtained in a trial of Ad26.COV2.S vaccine versus placebo. The receptors stem from a person aged 18-60 years who received the Ad26.COV2.S COVID-19 vaccine or a placebo.

The chain combines TRBV7-9 with TRBJ2-3; TRBD2 aligns across 8 bases. J lost 0 bases, V lost 4 bases, and 6 bases had no gene match. This CDR3 spans 16 amino acids. CDR1 is SEHNR and CDR2 is FQNEAQ in the germline V gene (reference sequence). Here the CDR3 reads CASSSRLATSTDTQYF. DNA for the CDR3: TGTGCCAGCAGCTCCAGACTAGCGACTAGCACAGATACGCAGTATTTT.

The rearrangement joins TRBV6-5 to TRBJ2-3; D gene unclear. The V gene lost 2 bases and the J gene lost 0 bases, with 6 bases spanning the gap. This CDR3 is 14 amino acids long. The germline CDR1 and CDR2 sequences are MNHEY and SVGAGI. CDR3 bases: TGTGCCAGCAGTTACCGCGTTAGCACAGATACGCAGTATTTT. Protein product: CASSYRVSTDTQYF.

The chain links TRBV5-4 to TRBJ1-6; possible D gene TRBD1, 6 bases. The CDR3 extends over 12 amino acids. Per the germline V gene, CDR1 is SGHNT and CDR2 is YYREEE (reference sequence). With 4 bases removed from V and 12 bases from J, the gap between germline ends came to 11 bases. CDR3 DNA: TGTGCCAGCAGCCCTGGCAGGGGACCCCTCCACTTT. Encoded protein: CASSPGRGPLHF.

The V call is TRBV5-1, the J call TRBJ2-5, with unresolved D. The germline V gene encodes CDR1 SGHRS and CDR2 YFSETQ. This CDR3 region has 15 residues. Trimming took 8 bases from V and 2 from J, leaving 19 bases between them. CDR3 in DNA: TGCGCCAGTTCCCTGGCGGCGGAAGATCAAGAGACCCAGTACTTC. It specifies CASSLAAEDQETQYF.